The 10 T cell receptor beta chains presented below share a single source sample, sequenced in a study of T cell responses to AZD1222 COVID-19 vaccine. Method: immunoSEQ multiplex PCR; TCRdb's copy keeps in-frame clones and lacks some. The sample has 90,000 to 150,000 clones, roughly nine tenths seen once; the top ten hold around 2.4%. The specimen comprised peripheral blood, sampled on day 0 of AZD1222 vaccination. The receptors derive from an adult in good health.

CDR3 coding DNA: TGTGCCAGCAGTGTAAGGACAGGGAACACCGGGGAGCTGTTTTTT. This codes for CASSVRTGNTGELFF. The chain is built from TRBV27 and TRBJ2-2, with 7 bases identical to TRBD1. The CDR3 is 15 residues long. Germline trimming cut 5 bases from V and 1 base from J; bases unmatched to any gene: 4. Germline V lookup: CDR1 MNHEY, CDR2 SMNVEV (reference sequence).

The chain joins TRBV10-3 to TRBJ2-1; D possibly uses TRBD1 or TRBD2 (5 bases each). CDR1 is ENHRY and CDR2 is SYGVKD in the germline V gene. Deletions cut 2 bases from V and 1 base from J, with 15 bases between. There are 17 residues in the CDR3. The CDR3 loop reads CAISEPTGTGSYNEQFF. CDR3 nucleotides: TGTGCCATCAGTGAGCCCACCGGGACGGGATCCTACAATGAGCAGTTCTTC.

The chain is built from TRBV28 and TRBJ2-7; D is undetermined. Trimming took off 6 bases at V and 2 bases at J, with 11 bases between the two ends. Germline CDR1 is MDHEN and CDR2 is SYDVKM. The length of the CDR3 is 13 residues. CDR3 residues: CASSSVGPYEQYF. DNA of the CDR3: TGTGCCAGCAGCTCAGTTGGCCCCTACGAGCAGTACTTC.

V and J are TRBV27 and TRBJ1-1; perhaps TRBD1 as D (5 bases). Germline V gene data show CDR1 as MNHEY and CDR2 as SMNVEV (reference sequence). The CDR3 is made up of 15 amino acids. The germline V and J ends were trimmed by 2 bases and 4 bases, with 14 bases remaining between them. The CDR3, as DNA: TGTGCCAGCAGTTTAGTGGCAGGGAAGTCCACTGAAGCTTTCTTT. It specifies CASSLVAGKSTEAFF.

This clone has just one count. The CDR3 region is CASSLDGYNSPLHF. CDR3 bases: TGTGCCAGCAGCTTAGACGGCTATAATTCACCCCTCCACTTT. The chain carries TRBV7-3 and TRBJ1-6, with D hard to call. Germline values: CDR1 SGHTA, CDR2 FQGTGA. The CDR3 totals 14 residues. V lost 2 bases, J lost 3 bases, and 5 bases lay in between.

The chain is built from TRBV28 and TRBJ1-1, with a tentative D call TRBD1 (6 bases). V gave up 7 bases and J gave up 6 bases, with 9 bases separating them. CDR1 and CDR2 (germline): MDHEN, SYDVKM. This CDR3 has 11 residues. Written as DNA, the CDR3 is TGTGCCAGCAACCAGGGGCCTGAAGCTTTCTTT. Amino acids: CASNQGPEAFF.

This clone was seen just once. The V call is TRBV28, the J call TRBJ1-2; D is unclear. Trimming shortened V by 8 bases and J by 2 bases, and 6 bases separated the two germline ends. The CDR3 is made up of 11 amino acids. The germline gives CDR1 MDHEN, CDR2 SYDVKM. The CDR3 is CASRRNYGYTF. The CDR3 DNA reads as TGTGCCAGCCGACGGAACTATGGCTACACCTTC.

The chain uses TRBV9 and TRBJ2-3, with 9 bases that match TRBD2. Germline-derived CDR1 and CDR2 are SGDLS and YYNGEE. This CDR3 spans 16 amino acids. V lost 0 bases and J lost 5; bases outside the gene matches: 7. The CDR3: CASSVALAGGVDTQYF. CDR3 DNA sequence: TGTGCCAGCAGCGTAGCTCTGGCGGGAGGGGTAGATACGCAGTATTTT.

The chain is built from TRBV27 and TRBJ2-7; D is perhaps TRBD2 (7 bases). Trimming cost V 5 bases and J 2 bases, with 16 bases left between them. The germline CDR1 and CDR2 sequences are MNHEY and SMNVEV (reference sequence). The CDR3 is 15 residues long. CDR3 sequence reads: CASSSTQGGPYEQYF. Here the CDR3 DNA reads TGTGCCAGCAGTAGCACACAGGGAGGGCCCTACGAGCAGTACTTC.

This chain uses TRBV7-2 with TRBJ1-6, with a weak D call TRBD1 (6 bases). Trimming shortened V by 1 base and J by 6 bases, and 13 bases separated the two germline ends. The CDR3 consists of 16 residues. Germline V gene lookup returns CDR1 SGHTA and CDR2 FQGNSA. The CDR3 DNA sequence: TGTGCCAGCAGCTTAGGAGGGGGGACCCCTAATTCACCCCTCCACTTT. Protein: CASSLGGGTPNSPLHF.